This TCR beta chain was profiled in a study of human T cells and chemical hapten exposure. CDR1 and CDR2 (germline): DFQATT, SNEGSKA (reference sequence). V gave up 5 bases and J gave up 4 bases; unmatched junction bases: 1. The CDR3 is made up of 12 amino acids. Each CDR3 protein is one row after TCRdb ran MiXCR on the RACE reads. The sample carries tens of thousands of distinct CDR3 sequences, over 10% recorded once. Time point denoted: pre-sensitization, week 0. Treatment specified: therapeutic diphenylcyclopropenone sensitization with weekly scalp DPC. This clonotype was counted at least ten times.

This clonotype was sampled from a woman under 40 with alopecia areata. Some clones in this sample may be carry-over from other donors' samples. Sequenced here: whole blood, sampled in connection with sensitization to the hapten diphenylcyclopropenone (DPC). V usage is TRBV20-1 and J usage is TRBJ1-2; 10 positions match TRBD1. The CDR3 DNA sequence: TGCAGTGCTTGGGACAGGGGCTATGGCTACACCTTC. Translating it yields CSAWDRGYGYTF.